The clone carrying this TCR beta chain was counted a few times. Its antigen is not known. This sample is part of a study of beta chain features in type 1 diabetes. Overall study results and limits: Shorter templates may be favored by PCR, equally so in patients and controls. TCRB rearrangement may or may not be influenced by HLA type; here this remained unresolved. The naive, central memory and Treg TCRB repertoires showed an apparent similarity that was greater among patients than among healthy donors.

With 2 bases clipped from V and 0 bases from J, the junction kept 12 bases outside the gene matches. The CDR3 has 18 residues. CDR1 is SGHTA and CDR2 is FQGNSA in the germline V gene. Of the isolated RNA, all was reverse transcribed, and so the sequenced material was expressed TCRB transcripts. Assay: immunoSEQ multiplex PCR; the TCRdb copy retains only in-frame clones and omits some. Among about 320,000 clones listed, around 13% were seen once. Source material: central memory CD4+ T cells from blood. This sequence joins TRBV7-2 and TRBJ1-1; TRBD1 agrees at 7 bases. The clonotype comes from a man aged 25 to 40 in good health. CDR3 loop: CASSLYKGQWRLNTEAFF. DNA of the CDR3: TGTGCCAGCAGCTTATATAAGGGACAGTGGCGTCTGAACACTGAAGCTTTCTTT.